These 15 T cell receptor beta chains originate from one sample sequenced in a study of beta chain features in type 1 diabetes. Expressed TCRB transcripts were sequenced after all isolated RNA was converted to cDNA. Produced via immunoSEQ multiplex PCR; TCRdb's table is partial and in-frame only. There are around 310,000 clones in the sample; 11% occur only once, and under 0.02% lies in the top ten. Sequencing was done on a sample of naive CD4+ T cells from blood. Every receptor here comes from a woman aged 25 to 39 in good health.

This clone showed up just a few times. The V gene is TRBV7-6, the J gene TRBJ2-1, with 10 positions matching TRBD2. The CDR3 spans 15 residues. Trimming cost V 1 base and J 9 bases; bases outside gene matches: 6. Germline V gene sequence: CDR1 SGHVS, CDR2 FNYEAQ. The CDR3 loop is CASSLEVAGGSEQFF. CDR3 bases: TGTGCCAGCAGCTTAGAGGTAGCGGGAGGTTCTGAGCAGTTCTTC.

This chain connects TRBV6-5 to TRBJ2-1, with 8 bases lining up with TRBD1. The CDR3 is made up of 15 amino acids. Germline lookup yields CDR1 MNHEY and CDR2 SVGAGI. Trimming cost V 2 bases and J 8 bases; bases outside gene matches: 8. The CDR3 spells CASSYRGQGRDEQFF. The CDR3 DNA is TGTGCCAGCAGTTACCGCGGACAGGGACGGGATGAGCAGTTCTTC.

V usage is TRBV20-1 and J usage is TRBJ2-1; 7 bases match TRBD1. Germline V gives CDR1 DFQATT, CDR2 SNEGSKA (reference sequence). The ends lost 6 bases at V and 9 bases at J; junction bases unmatched: 5. The CDR3 spans 11 residues. CDR3 in DNA: TGCAGTGCAGGGACAGTTGGTGAGCAGTTCTTC. Its translation is CSAGTVGEQFF.

This clone was counted between two and nine times. The genes are TRBV4-3 and TRBJ2-1, with 12 nucleotides matching TRBD2. Trimming at V came to 4 bases and at J to 2 bases, leaving 9 bases not matched to a gene. The CDR3 length is 18 residues. Germline CDR1 is LGHNA and CDR2 is YSLEER. The CDR3 is CASSPQLTSGSPYNEQFF. The CDR3 DNA reads TGCGCCAGCAGCCCGCAATTGACTAGCGGGAGTCCCTACAATGAGCAGTTCTTC.

The rearrangement joins TRBV18 to TRBJ2-7; possibly TRBD1 for D (5 bases). The germline V and J ends were trimmed by 0 bases and 0 bases, with 9 bases remaining between them. Germline values: CDR1 KGHSH, CDR2 LQKENI. There are 15 residues in the CDR3. Here the CDR3 DNA reads TGTGCCAGCTCACCACCAGGGGCCGCCTCCTACGAGCAGTACTTC. Its translation is CASSPPGAASYEQYF.

V and J are TRBV28 and TRBJ2-7; TRBD1 agrees at 10 bases. V was clipped by 7 bases and J by 2 bases; unmatched bases: 8. CDR1 is MDHEN, CDR2 SYDVKM, per germline. The CDR3 loop spans 15 amino acids. The CDR3 loop reads CASNPTGGSPYEQYF. CDR3 sequence (DNA): TGTGCCAGCAATCCGACAGGGGGCTCCCCCTACGAGCAGTACTTC.

This chain links TRBV7-2 with TRBJ2-7, with 7 bases that match TRBD2. Germline V lookup: CDR1 SGHTA, CDR2 FQGNSA. V lost 5 bases to trimming and J lost 3 bases; unmatched junction nucleotides: 10. The CDR3 consists of 15 residues. As DNA, the CDR3 is TGTGCCAGCAGCCCCCGCGGGAGCCCGTACTACGAGCAGTACTTC. Protein product: CASSPRGSPYYEQYF.

This clone was seen a handful of times. The genes are TRBV28 and TRBJ1-1, with D hard to call. Per germline, CDR1 MDHEN and CDR2 SYDVKM. V lost 6 bases and J lost 7, with 15 bases in between. This CDR3 has 13 residues. CDR3 in amino acids: CASRPDLAFEAFF. Written as DNA, the CDR3 is TGTGCCAGCAGACCGGACTTAGCCTTTGAAGCTTTCTTT.

This clone was picked up a small number of times. The gene calls are TRBV19 and TRBJ1-5, with a weak D call TRBD1 (5 bases). Germline V gene sequence: CDR1 LNHDA, CDR2 SQIVND (reference sequence). Trimming pared 6 bases from V and 3 bases from J, leaving 12 bases between. The CDR3 loop spans 14 amino acids. This CDR3 reads CASRAREANQPQHF. The CDR3 region has the DNA TGTGCCAGTAGGGCCAGGGAGGCCAATCAGCCCCAGCATTTT.

The gene calls are TRBV29-1 and TRBJ2-6, with D tentatively TRBD2 (6 bases). This CDR3 has 17 amino acids. Trimming pared 3 bases from V and 0 bases from J, leaving 15 bases between. CDR1 is SQVTM, CDR2 ANQGSEA, per germline. CDR3 amino acids: CSVDVITGVSGANVLTF. CDR3 DNA sequence: TGCAGCGTTGATGTTATAACGGGGGTCTCTGGGGCCAACGTCCTGACTTTC.

The chain carries TRBV27 and TRBJ2-5; 11 nucleotides match TRBD2. This CDR3 has 14 residues. Germline V CDR1 and CDR2: MNHEY, SMNVEV (reference sequence). V was pared by 6 bases and J by 2 bases, with 2 bases of the junction left unmatched. The CDR3 region has the DNA TGTGCCAGCAGGAGACTAGCGGGACAAGAGACCCAGTACTTC. Protein sequence: CASRRLAGQETQYF.

The chain has TRBV4-3 and TRBJ1-2, with TRBD1 matching over 9 bases. The V segment lost 4 bases and the J segment 5 bases; nucleotides outside the gene matches: 2. CDR3 length equals 13 residues. Germline V gene lookup returns CDR1 LGHNA and CDR2 YSLEER. The chain's CDR3 is CASSRGTGYGYTF. CDR3 in DNA: TGCGCCAGCAGCCGGGGGACAGGGTATGGCTACACCTTC.

This clone was seen a few times. This chain's CDR3 is CASRLRTSLYEQYF. In DNA, the CDR3 is TGTGCCAGCAGACTTAGGACTAGTCTTTACGAGCAGTACTTC. The chain joins TRBV27 to TRBJ2-7, with TRBD2 identical over 7 bases. The CDR3 sequence is 14 residues long. Germline V gives CDR1 MNHEY, CDR2 SMNVEV (reference sequence). After removal of 6 bases from V and 4 bases from J, the junction contained 9 bases not matched to a gene.

The rearrangement links TRBV9 to TRBJ2-3; 8 positions agree with TRBD2. V shed 4 bases and J 2 bases; nucleotides not matched to a gene: 6. The CDR3 is made up of 15 amino acids. Germline V gives CDR1 SGDLS, CDR2 YYNGEE. The CDR3 sequence is CASSTGLAITDTQYF. The CDR3 DNA sequence: TGTGCCAGCAGCACCGGACTAGCCATCACAGATACGCAGTATTTT.

This clone turned up a few times. The chain links TRBV14 to TRBJ2-5; 12 bases fit TRBD2. In germline, CDR1 is SGHDN, CDR2 FVKESK. Losses at the gene ends were 0 bases for V and 4 bases for J; bases not matched to a gene: 6. This CDR3 contains 17 residues. The CDR3 loop reads CASSQDRLAGARETQYF. CDR3 bases: TGTGCCAGCAGCCAAGATAGACTAGCGGGAGCACGAGAGACCCAGTACTTC.